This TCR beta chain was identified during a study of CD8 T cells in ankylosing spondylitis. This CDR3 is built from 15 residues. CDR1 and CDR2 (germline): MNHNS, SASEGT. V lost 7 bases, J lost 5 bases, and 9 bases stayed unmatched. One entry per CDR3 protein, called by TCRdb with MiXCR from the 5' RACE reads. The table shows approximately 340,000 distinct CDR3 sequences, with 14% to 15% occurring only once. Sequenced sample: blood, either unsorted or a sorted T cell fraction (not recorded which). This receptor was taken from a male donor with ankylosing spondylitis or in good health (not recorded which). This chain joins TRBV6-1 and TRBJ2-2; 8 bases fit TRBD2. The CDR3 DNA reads TGTGCCAGCAACTCAGCGGGAGCGTGGACCGGGGAGCTGTTTTTT. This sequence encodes CASNSAGAWTGELFF.